This T cell receptor (beta chain) was observed in a study of blood T cell repertoires in COVID-19. Study information: COVID-19 samples collected from the United States, Italy and Spain covered acute and convalescent phases. T cells, B-cell-depleted T cells, or PBMCs provided the cDNA or gDNA that served as material.

Source study methods: Amplification of reference gene primers provided the estimated nucleated cell counts. Generated by immunoSEQ multiplex PCR, the TCRdb table keeps only in-frame clones and is missing some. The D gene and trimming were derived from the DNA, and the V and J assignments and clone size from that table. Among about 310,000 clones, roughly 90% were seen once, and the ten largest hold approximately 9.8%. In Cohort 3, a recovered donor had either two negative PCRs, clearance, or symptom resolution. The J segment lost 5 bases and the V segment lost 1 base, leaving 3 bases of the junction unmatched. Germline V gives CDR1 SGDLS, CDR2 YYNGEE. The CDR3 is 15 amino acids.

The rearrangement links TRBV9 to TRBJ2-4, with 10 bases identical to TRBD1. This clonotype originated in a middle-aged woman who had recovered from COVID-19. Input material: PBMCs or T cells enriched from blood (not recorded which). CDR3 residues: CASSVTGTGENIQYF. The CDR3 coding sequence is TGTGCCAGCAGCGTAACCGGGACAGGGGAAAACATTCAGTACTTC.